This TCR beta chain came from a study of T cells in Graves' hyperthyroidism and ophthalmopathy. Amplified TCR beta CDR3 regions derived from RNA transcripts. With the HTBI primer set, the TCR CDR3 went through a first round of RT-PCR. A single record per CDR3 protein comes from TCRdb applying MiXCR to the multiplex PCR reads. The sample lists around 690,000 distinct CDR3 sequences, around 16% occurring once. Lactation, pregnancy, other autoimmune disease or uncontrolled infection led to exclusion of patients. This CDR3 has 18 amino acids. V was pared by 2 bases and J by 5 bases, with 14 bases of the junction left unmatched. Germline V CDR1 and CDR2: MNHEY, SVGAGI. This clonotype was counted at least ten times.

Source material: blood. The TCR was taken from a man aged 50-59 years with Graves' hyperthyroidism. This rearrangement joins TRBV6-5 to TRBJ2-2; 7 bases line up with TRBD2. CDR3 in amino acids: CASSYTGLGGRDTGELFF. CDR3 DNA sequence: TGTGCCAGCAGTTACACCGGTTTGGGAGGGAGAGATACCGGGGAGCTGTTTTTT.